This T cell receptor (beta chain) was recovered during a study of T cell responses to AZD1222 COVID-19 vaccine. Across the whole study: Whether given at about 4 or about 12 weeks, second doses were pooled.

This CDR3 contains 15 residues. The table lists this clone with a count of one. What it recognizes is unknown. Study conclusions and caveats: Repertoire sampling happened only post peak T cell response. AZD1222 recipients seropositive at baseline numbered only 6 or 7. Spike-wide coverage was observed for vaccine-associated CD4 TCRs, with dominant responses at 160-218 and 743-854.

This table comes from immunoSEQ multiplex PCR, and its TCRdb copy is limited to in-frame clones, with some not included. The repertoire holds some 160,000 clones, with around nine tenths as singletons. J is TRBJ2-7 and V is TRBV21-1; no check of the table's D call, TRBD1, against the DNA was made. TRBV21-1 is a pseudogene. This receptor was obtained from an adult in good health. The material was peripheral blood, obtained on day 0 of AZD1222 vaccination. CDR3: CASSSLGQDRVGQYF. The CDR3 DNA sequence: TGTGCCAGCAGCTCCTTGGGACAGGATCGGGTCGGGCAGTACTTC.